Each of the 14 T cell receptor beta chains below was sequenced from the same sample in a study of blood T cell repertoires in COVID-19. Assay: immunoSEQ multiplex PCR; the TCRdb copy retains only in-frame clones and omits some. Altogether fewer than 400,000 clones are present, about 83% being singletons, with the ten largest covering almost 3%. Sample: peripheral blood. These receptors all stem from a man aged 25 to 40 with active or convalescent COVID-19.

There are a few counts of this clone. V and J are TRBV15 and TRBJ1-1, with no clear D. The CDR3 spans 15 residues. V was shortened by 4 bases and J by 0 bases, with 12 bases between the two germline ends. Germline lookup yields CDR1 LNHNV and CDR2 YYDKDF (reference sequence). The CDR3 DNA is TGTGCCACCAGCAAGTTGCCCGGGGTGAACACTGAAGCTTTCTTT. Translated: CATSKLPGVNTEAFF. The whole variable domain, filled in from reference TRBV15 and TRBJ1-1, reads DAMVIQNPRYQVTQFGKPVTLSCSQTLNHNVMYWYQQKSSQAPKLLFHYYDKDFNNEADTPDNFQSRRPNTSFCFLDIRSPGLGDTAMYLCATSKLPGVNTEAFFGQGTRLTVV.

The chain has TRBV24-1 and TRBJ1-2; 8 positions match TRBD1. V lost 4 bases and J lost 3; bases outside the gene matches: 3. Germline CDR1 reads KGHDR; CDR2 reads SFDVKD. This CDR3 region has 14 residues. DNA of the CDR3: TGTGCCACCAGTGAATCAGGGGGCGACTATGGCTACACCTTC. Encoded protein: CATSESGGDYGYTF.

The chain links TRBV6-2 or TRBV6-3 to TRBJ2-2, with D perhaps TRBD2 (5 bases). There are 15 residues in the CDR3. CDR1 and CDR2 from the germline V gene are MNHEY and SVGEGT. The V and J ends lost 6 bases and 0 bases respectively, with 11 bases between them. The CDR3 coding sequence is TGTGCCAGCAGCCCACTCGGGGCGAACACCGGGGAGCTGTTTTTT. Its protein product is CASSPLGANTGELFF.

For the CDR3, the DNA is TGTGCCTGGATCCCCCTTACAGAAGGCGAGCAGTACTTC. Its translation: CAWIPLTEGEQYF. The gene calls are TRBV30 and TRBJ2-7; D unclear. The ends were cut back, 4 bases at V and 6 bases at J, with 16 bases in the middle. CDR1 GTSNPN and CDR2 SVGIG come from the germline V gene (reference sequence). The CDR3 has 13 amino acids.

The chain employs TRBV18 and TRBJ2-7, with 8 bases fitting TRBD1. This CDR3 has 16 amino acids. Germline V gene data show CDR1 as KGHSH and CDR2 as LQKENI. V was pared by 7 bases and J by 4 bases, with 15 bases of the junction left unmatched. The CDR3 DNA reads as TGTGCCAGCTTTCCGGGGGCAGGGGGCTTGATGTACGAGCAGTACTTC. Translated, it gives CASFPGAGGLMYEQYF. The full variable domain, its missing parts supplied by reference TRBV18 and TRBJ2-7, is NAGVMQNPRHLVRRRGQEARLRCSPMKGHSHVYWYRQLPEEGLKFMVYLQKENIIDESGMPKERFSAEFPKEGPSILRIQQVVRGDSAAYFCASFPGAGGLMYEQYFGPGTRLTVT.

The chain joins TRBV15 to TRBJ2-2; 9 bases match TRBD1. Germline V gene lookup returns CDR1 LNHNV and CDR2 YYDKDF (reference sequence). This CDR3 has 18 residues. V lost 3 bases to trimming and J lost 7 bases; unmatched junction nucleotides: 15. CDR3 in DNA: TGTGCCACCAGCAGGGCTTCCGGGACAGGGTTATACCTCGGGGAGCTGTTTTTT. This codes for CATSRASGTGLYLGELFF.

This chain links TRBV7-2 with TRBJ2-3, with D perhaps matching TRBD1 (5 bases). The CDR3 totals 14 residues. V lost 0 bases, J lost 3 bases, and 7 bases lay in between. The germline V gene encodes CDR1 SGHTA and CDR2 FQGNSA. The CDR3 DNA is TGTGCCAGCAGCTTAGCAGGGGCGACAGATACGCAGTATTTT. Its translation is CASSLAGATDTQYF.

The CDR3 region has the DNA TGCAGCGTCGCCGCCCGGGACAGGGTCGGCGGCTACACCTTC. This translates into CSVAARDRVGGYTF. This sequence joins TRBV29-1 and TRBJ1-2; TRBD1 matches 9 bases. CDR1 and CDR2 (germline): SQVTM, ANQGSEA. The ends lost 6 bases at V and 8 bases at J; junction bases unmatched: 13. CDR3 length: 14 amino acids.

This chain connects TRBV19 to TRBJ1-3; no clear D gene. The germline gives CDR1 LNHDA, CDR2 SQIVND (reference sequence). This CDR3 has 15 amino acids. V was pared by 11 bases and J by 0 bases, with 17 bases between. The CDR3 region has the DNA TGTGCCGCGGGCTTTACGACCCCCTCTGGAAACACCATATATTTT. Protein product: CAAGFTTPSGNTIYF.

This sequence joins TRBV2 and TRBJ1-6; 7 bases map to TRBD1. The V segment lost 6 bases and the J segment 7 bases; nucleotides outside the gene matches: 9. The CDR3 is 15 residues long. CDR1 SNHLY and CDR2 FYNNEI come from the germline V gene. The CDR3 is CASRTTGTANSPLHF. The CDR3 bases are TGTGCCAGCAGGACTACCGGGACAGCCAATTCACCCCTCCACTTT.

This clone was observed a handful of times. The genes are TRBV6-4 and TRBJ1-5; D is ambiguous. Germline-derived CDR1 and CDR2 are MRHNA and SNTAGT. This CDR3 is built from 19 residues. As DNA, the CDR3 is TGTGCTAGGGCGGGAAGGAGAGGAGGGAGAGGAAAAGGCAATCAGCCCCAGCATTTT. Protein: CARAGRRGGRGKGNQPQHF.

The chain employs TRBV7-2 and TRBJ2-7, with D perhaps TRBD2 (7 bases). Deletions cut 2 bases from V and 2 bases from J, with 13 bases between. The CDR3 has 15 amino acids. The germline V gene has CDR1 SGHTA and CDR2 FQGNSA. The CDR3 sequence is CASSLRWGGPYEQYF. DNA of the CDR3: TGTGCCAGCAGCTTACGATGGGGGGGCCCCTACGAGCAGTACTTC.

The rearrangement uses TRBV5-4 and TRBJ1-2; 9 nucleotides line up with TRBD1. The CDR3 spans 17 residues. Germline trimming cut 1 base from V and 1 base from J; bases unmatched to any gene: 8. Germline V gene data show CDR1 as SGHNT and CDR2 as YYREEE (reference sequence). The chain's CDR3 is CASSLKSPGQGNYGYTF. CDR3 nucleotides: TGTGCCAGCAGCTTGAAGAGTCCGGGACAGGGTAACTATGGCTACACCTTC.

The chain couples TRBV2 to TRBJ1-2, with unresolved D. Germline values: CDR1 SNHLY, CDR2 FYNNEI. V dropped 8 bases and J dropped 3 bases, with 13 bases sitting between them. The CDR3 runs 13 residues. CDR3 region: CASVPAEDYGYTF. The CDR3 region has the DNA TGTGCCAGCGTTCCAGCGGAAGACTATGGCTACACCTTC.